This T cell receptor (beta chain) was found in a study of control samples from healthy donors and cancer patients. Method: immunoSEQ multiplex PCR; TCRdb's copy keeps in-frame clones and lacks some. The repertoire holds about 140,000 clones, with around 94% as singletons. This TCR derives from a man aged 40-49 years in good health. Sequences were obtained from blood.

CDR3 sequence: CASSPSGRNTGELFF. DNA for the CDR3: TGTGCCAGCAGTCCAAGCGGGAGGAACACCGGGGAGCTGTTTTTT. This chain uses TRBV7-9 with TRBJ2-2, with 8 bases lining up with TRBD2. Trimming took 6 bases from V and 1 from J; bases not matched to a gene: 4. Germline V lookup: CDR1 SEHNR, CDR2 FQNEAQ (reference sequence). This CDR3 spans 15 amino acids.